This TCR beta chain was recovered during a study of graft-versus-host responses after intestinal transplantation. Across the whole study: Every transplant recipient was induced with anti-thymocyte globulin, then maintained on tacrolimus and steroids for two to four years. Whole-study results and caveats: Allografts of one patient group, those with graft-donor T cell macrochimerism, had high graft-versus-host to host-versus-graft clonal ratios.

With respect to this clone: The antigen is undetermined.

Only in-frame clones appear in the TCRdb table, and some are missing; sequencing was by immunoSEQ multiplex PCR. The table lists 60,000 to 90,000 clones, less than 95% of them singletons. The source material was unstimulated CD8+ T cells sorted from spleen or lymph node cells, sampled before intestinal transplant. This sequence was found in a human donor who received an intestinal transplant.

The CDR3 DNA is TGTGCCAGCAGACTGGCCGGGACGAACACCGGGGAGCTGTTTTTT. Amino acids: CASRLAGTNTGELFF. V usage is TRBV11-1 and J usage is TRBJ2-2; possible D gene TRBD2, 5 bases. V gave up 6 bases and J gave up 0 bases, with 11 bases separating them. Germline loops: CDR1 SGHAT, CDR2 FQDESV (reference sequence). CDR3 length equals 15 residues.